These T cell receptor beta chains were read from a single sample in a study of identical twins. From the 5' RACE reads, TCRdb called clonotypes with MiXCR, one entry per CDR3 protein. Here the sample spans around 680,000 distinct CDR3 sequences, roughly 8% being singletons. These data also formed part of another study, on yellow fever vaccine responses in identical twins.

Specimen: PBMCs. These receptors were collected from a woman aged 18-29 years in good health. The CDR3 runs from the conserved cysteine through the conserved F or W. The D gene is left open where the match is weak. Clone size is shown for a subset of rows, as once, few, many or a class of expanded clone.

j_call v_call clone_size d_call cdr3_aa cdr3_nt
TRBJ1-1 TRBV7-8 NA NA CASSLSGYMNTEAFF TGTGCCAGCAGCTTGTCGGGTTACATGAACACTGAAGCTTTCTTT
TRBJ1-1 TRBV28 many NA CASSSNTEAFF TGTGCCAGCAGTTCGAACACTGAAGCTTTCTTT
TRBJ2-7 TRBV2 NA NA CASMITTRLGEQYF TGTGCCAGCATGATCACTACCCGTCTGGGCGAGCAGTACTTC
TRBJ2-7 TRBV6-2/TRBV6-3 NA NA CASSPSSLGTYLPLVLDEQYF TGTGCCAGCAGCCCGTCTTCTTTAGGAACCTACCTACCATTAGTTCTCGACGAGCAGTACTTC
TRBJ2-6 TRBV6-1 NA NA CASSNRRSGANVLTF TGTGCCAGCAGCAACAGGCGCTCTGGGGCCAACGTCCTGACTTTC
TRBJ1-5 TRBV5-6 NA TRBD1 CASSRARTGANQPQHF TGTGCCAGCAGCAGGGCGAGGACAGGGGCCAATCAGCCCCAGCATTTT
TRBJ2-3 TRBV7-9 many TRBD2 CASSWGTSVSTDTQYF TGTGCCAGCAGCTGGGGGACTAGCGTCAGCACAGATACGCAGTATTTT
TRBJ2-1 TRBV4-1 many TRBD2 CASSQDVGLAGGKWTHNEQFF TGCGCCAGCAGCCAAGATGTAGGACTAGCGGGAGGGAAATGGACCCACAATGAGCAGTTCTTC
TRBJ2-2 TRBV11-2 NA NA CASSFLDLSSGELFF TGTGCCAGCAGCTTCCTTGATTTGAGTTCCGGGGAGCTGTTTTTT
TRBJ1-2 TRBV20-1 few NA CSALDGLYGYTF TGCAGTGCTCTTGACGGCCTGTATGGCTACACCTTC
TRBJ2-2 TRBV12-3/TRBV12-4 few TRBD1 CASRNLGQGHGINTGELFF TGTGCCAGCAGGAATCTGGGACAGGGCCATGGGATTAACACCGGGGAGCTGTTTTTT
TRBJ1-2 TRBV10-3 many NA CAISETAVLDYGYTF TGTGCCATCAGTGAGACAGCAGTCCTTGACTATGGCTACACCTTC
TRBJ1-2 TRBV27 NA NA CASSLAGTTPDYGYTF TGTGCCAGCAGTTTAGCCGGGACAACCCCGGACTATGGCTACACCTTC
TRBJ2-7 TRBV28 few TRBD2 CASSGGLVPIF TGTGCCAGCAGTGGCGGACTAGTCCCCATCTTC
TRBJ2-5 TRBV7-2 few NA CASSLGQAMGETQYF TGTGCCAGCAGCTTAGGGCAGGCAATGGGAGAGACCCAGTACTTC
TRBJ2-1 TRBV7-2 many TRBD1 CASSPRTGRHNEQFF TGTGCCAGCAGCCCTCGGACAGGGCGACACAATGAGCAGTTCTTC
TRBJ1-6 TRBV25-1 NA TRBD1 CASSGRTGATSPLHF TGTGCCAGCAGTGGCCGGACAGGGGCCACTTCACCCCTCCACTTT
TRBJ2-1 TRBV20-1 few TRBD2 CSAQAGGRANEQFF TGCAGTGCGCAAGCGGGAGGGCGGGCGAATGAGCAGTTCTTC
TRBJ2-3 TRBV12-3/TRBV12-4 many NA CASSFPDTQYF TGTGCCAGCAGTTTTCCAGATACGCAGTATTTT
TRBJ2-7 TRBV7-9 NA NA CASSSGIGEQYF TGTGCCAGCAGTTCAGGGATCGGCGAGCAGTACTTC
TRBJ2-1 TRBV2 NA TRBD2 CASIKRGYNEQFF TGTGCCAGCATCAAGCGGGGATACAATGAGCAGTTCTTC
TRBJ2-1 TRBV10-3 many NA CAIKSENNEQFF TGTGCCATCAAATCAGAGAACAATGAGCAGTTCTTC
TRBJ1-1 TRBV12-3/TRBV12-4 NA NA CASTIGGNTEAFF TGTGCCAGCACAATCGGAGGGAACACTGAAGCTTTCTTT
TRBJ2-1 TRBV6-2/TRBV6-3 few TRBD2 CASSPSTPGPREGSSYNEQFF TGTGCCAGCAGTCCATCAACCCCGGGACCCAGGGAGGGAAGCTCCTACAATGAGCAGTTCTTC
TRBJ2-7 TRBV20-1 few NA CSARAPNSYEQYF TGCAGTGCTAGAGCACCAAACAGCTACGAGCAGTACTTC
TRBJ2-1 TRBV21-1 NA NA CASSKGNSGGTYNEQFF TGTGCCAGCAGCAAAGGAAATAGCGGGGGGACCTACAATGAGCAGTTCTTC
TRBJ1-5 TRBV12-3/TRBV12-4 NA NA CASARTVSTDQPQHF TGTGCCAGCGCGAGGACAGTCTCCACTGATCAGCCCCAGCATTTT
TRBJ2-3 TRBV7-9 NA NA CASSPPAVPDTQYF TGTGCCAGCAGCCCTCCTGCGGTCCCAGATACGCAGTATTTT
TRBJ1-1 TRBV7-3 NA NA CASSGVQGEAFF TGTGCCAGCAGCGGGGTACAGGGTGAAGCTTTCTTT
TRBJ2-3 TRBV11-2 NA NA CASSLGGSFTDTQYF TGTGCCAGCAGCTTAGGGGGGTCCTTCACAGATACGCAGTATTTT
TRBJ2-5 TRBV9 NA TRBD2 CASSVSGGHKETQYF TGTGCCAGCAGCGTGAGCGGGGGCCACAAAGAGACCCAGTACTTC
TRBJ2-7 TRBV6-2/TRBV6-3 many TRBD2 CASSYLAGRYEQYF TGTGCCAGCAGTTACCTAGCGGGCCGCTACGAGCAGTACTTC
TRBJ2-7 TRBV10-2 few NA CASWQGGGYEQYF TGCGCCAGTTGGCAAGGGGGTGGCTACGAGCAGTACTTC
TRBJ2-7 TRBV12-3/TRBV12-4 few NA CASRPASFYEQYF TGTGCCAGCAGGCCCGCTAGTTTCTACGAGCAGTACTTC
TRBJ1-3 TRBV20-1 NA NA CSAREVNSGNTIYF TGCAGTGCTAGAGAGGTCAACTCTGGAAACACCATATATTTT
TRBJ2-3 TRBV9 few TRBD2 CASRVLLAGDGTDTQYF TGTGCCAGCAGGGTCTTACTAGCGGGAGACGGGACAGATACGCAGTATTTT
TRBJ2-1 TRBV25-1 few NA CASSEGFGGASNEQFF TGTGCCAGCAGTGAAGGATTTGGCGGAGCCTCAAATGAGCAGTTCTTC
TRBJ2-5 TRBV7-9 NA NA CASSLVASETQYF TGTGCCAGCAGCTTAGTCGCGAGCGAGACCCAGTACTTC
TRBJ2-1 TRBV5-1 NA TRBD2 CASSLELADYNEQFF TGCGCCAGCAGCTTGGAACTAGCGGACTACAATGAGCAGTTCTTC
TRBJ2-1 TRBV6-5 few NA CASSSRRGGNEQFF TGTGCCAGCAGCTCTCGGAGAGGGGGCAATGAGCAGTTCTTC
TRBJ2-4 TRBV20-1 NA TRBD1 CSASLQGKNIQYF TGCAGTGCTAGTTTACAGGGGAAAAACATTCAGTACTTC
TRBJ2-3 TRBV10-3 few TRBD2 CAIRGTSGTGDTQYF TGTGCCATCAGGGGGACTAGCGGTACAGGAGATACGCAGTATTTT
TRBJ2-4 TRBV20-1 few TRBD1 CSASSNRGAKNIQYF TGCAGTGCTAGTTCCAACAGGGGCGCCAAAAACATTCAGTACTTC
TRBJ2-3 TRBV5-1 NA NA CASSLPTGGRTDTQYF TGCGCCAGCAGCTTGCCTACCGGGGGGCGCACAGATACGCAGTATTTT
TRBJ2-2 TRBV18 NA TRBD1 CASSPQTGTGSTGELFF TGTGCCAGCTCACCACAGACCGGGACAGGGAGCACCGGGGAGCTGTTTTTT
TRBJ2-3 TRBV2 NA NA CASSDHGGPTDTQYF TGTGCCAGCAGTGATCACGGGGGGCCCACAGATACGCAGTATTTT
TRBJ1-6 TRBV20-1 NA TRBD1 CSARDRHNSPLHF TGCAGTGCCCGGGACAGACACAATTCACCCCTCCACTTT
TRBJ2-1 TRBV7-2 NA TRBD2 CASSIRLAGGPFNEQFF TGTGCCAGCAGCATCAGACTAGCGGGGGGGCCCTTCAATGAGCAGTTCTTC
TRBJ1-2 TRBV5-1 many TRBD1 CASSPDGSGTGLANYGYTF TGCGCCAGCAGCCCGGACGGATCCGGGACAGGGCTAGCTAACTATGGCTACACCTTC
TRBJ2-1 TRBV6-1 NA NA CASSPTWGTYNEQFF TGTGCCAGCAGTCCCACATGGGGAACCTACAATGAGCAGTTCTTC
TRBJ2-7 TRBV27 few TRBD2 CASSRTSGGIGSYEQYF TGTGCCAGCAGTCGTACTAGCGGGGGGATTGGTTCCTACGAGCAGTACTTC
TRBJ1-5 TRBV6-5 NA NA CASSYFGDDQPQHF TGTGCCAGCAGTTACTTCGGGGACGATCAGCCCCAGCATTTT
TRBJ2-3 TRBV3-1 many NA CASSPSPRGTQYF TGTGCCAGCAGCCCCAGCCCCCGGGGTACGCAGTATTTT
TRBJ2-2 TRBV12-3/TRBV12-4 many TRBD2 CASSLVPGLAESTGELFF TGTGCCAGCAGTTTAGTACCGGGACTAGCGGAATCCACCGGGGAGCTGTTTTTT
TRBJ2-7 TRBV7-9 NA TRBD1 CASSNGQGVDYEQYF TGTGCCAGCAGCAACGGACAGGGGGTTGACTACGAGCAGTACTTC